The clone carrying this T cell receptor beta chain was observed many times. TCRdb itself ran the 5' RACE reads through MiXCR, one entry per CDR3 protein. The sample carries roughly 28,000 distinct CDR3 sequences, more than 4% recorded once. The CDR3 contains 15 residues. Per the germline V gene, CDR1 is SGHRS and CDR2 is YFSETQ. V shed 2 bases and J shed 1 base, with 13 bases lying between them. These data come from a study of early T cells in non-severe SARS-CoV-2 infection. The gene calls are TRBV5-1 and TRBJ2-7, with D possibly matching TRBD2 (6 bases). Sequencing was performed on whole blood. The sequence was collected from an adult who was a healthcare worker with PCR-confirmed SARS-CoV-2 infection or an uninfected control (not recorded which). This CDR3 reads CASSLGGVGSYEQYF. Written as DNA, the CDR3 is TGCGCCAGCAGCTTAGGCGGGGTCGGGTCCTACGAGCAGTACTTC.